These 14 T cell receptor beta chains came from one sample sequenced in a study of tumor and adjacent non-tumor tissue in lung cancer. No cell sorting was done before RNA was extracted from the tissue. TCRbeta libraries were built with three rounds of nested PCR, modified from ARM-PCR. One entry per CDR3 protein results from TCRdb running MiXCR on the multiplex PCR reads. The profile shows about 80,000 distinct CDR3 sequences, 75% to 90% of them singletons. Sequencing was done on a sample of lung tumor tissue. The receptor source for this set is a woman between 50 and 59 years old with non-small cell lung cancer.

There are a few counts of this clonotype. At one of its ends the junction is not consistent with the germline gene, which may arise from a read error. The chain has TRBV12-3 or TRBV12-4 and TRBJ2-3; weak D call: TRBD2 (6 bases). This CDR3 is built from 16 residues. In DNA, the CDR3 is TGTGCCAGCATTTTAGATCGGGCGGGAACCACAGATACGCAGTATTTT. It translates to CASILDRAGTTDTQYF.

Worth noting for this clonotype: The junction differs from germline at one of its ends, possibly a read error. This chain links TRBV11-2 with TRBJ2-3; 13 bases align to TRBD2. The CDR3 has 17 residues. Germline lookup yields CDR1 SGHAT and CDR2 FQNNGV. The CDR3 coding sequence is TGTGCCAGCAACTTGGACCCGGGACTAGCGGGAACAGGTACGCAGTATTTT. Its protein is CASNLDPGLAGTGTQYF.

About this clonotype: One end of the junction fails to match germline, which may point to a read error. The chain joins TRBV4-1 to TRBJ2-7; D not certain. The CDR3 has 13 residues. Germline CDR1 is MGHRA and CDR2 is YSYEKL. The CDR3 region has the DNA TGCACCAGCAGCCAAGAAAGGGTTGAAAAGGAGTACTTC. This sequence encodes CTSSQERVEKEYF.

About this clonotype: The junction does not match germline at one end; this may be a read error. This chain links TRBV10-2 with TRBJ2-3; TRBD1 matches at 9 bases. The CDR3 is made up of 15 amino acids. From germline, CDR1 is WSHSY and CDR2 SAAADI. Here the CDR3 DNA reads TGCGTCAGCAGCGATGTGGGACAGGGCACAGATACACAGTATTTT. It specifies CVSSDVGQGTDTQYF.

A word on this clonotype: No conserved phenylalanine or tryptophan ends this CDR3, so it is likely a read error. The DNA for the CDR3 is TGTGTCAGCAACCAAGTCCAGGGGGCCGGGGAAAAACTGTTTGTT. It codes for CVSNQVQGAGEKLFV. V gene TRBV4-2 combines with J gene TRBJ1-4, with 8 bases fitting TRBD1. Germline V gene sequence: CDR1 LGHNA, CDR2 YNFKEQ. CDR3 length equals 15 residues.

This clonotype was counted a single time. The conserved final phenylalanine or tryptophan is absent from the CDR3, which likely points to a read error. This chain joins TRBV11-2 and TRBJ2-5, with 8 bases aligning to TRBD1. From germline, CDR1 is SGHAT and CDR2 FQNNGV. This CDR3 comprises 15 residues. CDR3 residues: CASSFRTGFQEIQYS. The CDR3 coding sequence is TGTGCCAGCAGCTTTAGGACAGGGTTCCAAGAGATCCAGTACTCC.

This clonotype was counted only a few times. The rearrangement joins TRBV18 to TRBJ1-6, with D hard to call. The CDR3 totals 15 residues. With 0 bases removed from V and 10 bases from J, the gap between germline ends came to 13 bases. In germline, CDR1 is KGHSH, CDR2 LQKENI. CDR3 residues: CASSPPSYLKSPLHF. The CDR3 DNA is TGTGCCAGCTCACCACCGAGCTACCTTAAGTCACCCCTCCACTTT.

This chain uses TRBV4-1 with TRBJ2-7; the D call may be TRBD1 or TRBD2 (5 bases each). The germline CDR1 and CDR2 sequences are MGHRA and YSYEKL. The CDR3 is 16 amino acids. Trimming removed 0 bases from V and 10 bases from J, with 22 bases in between. The CDR3 spells CASSQDLYTGLSDQYF. The DNA for the CDR3 is TGCGCCAGCAGCCAAGATCTGTACACGGGGCTTTCCGACCAGTACTTC.

For this clonotype: Being one base from a much bigger clone, this may be a read error. The chain recombines TRBV11-2 with TRBJ2-1, with TRBD2 matching 9 bases. This CDR3 is built from 15 residues. Germline assignment: CDR1 SGHAT and CDR2 FQNNGV. The CDR3 loop reads CDSSFIAGGNNEQFF. CDR3 sequence (DNA): TGTGACAGCAGCTTTATTGCGGGAGGGAATAATGAGCAGTTCTTC.

Details on this clonotype: Germline is not matched at one junction end, which may reflect a read error. The chain employs TRBV11-2 and TRBJ2-7; D uncertain. The CDR3 is made up of 14 amino acids. Germline V gives CDR1 SGHAT, CDR2 FQNNGV. The CDR3 sequence: CDSSSSRKHYEQYF. The CDR3 bases are TGTGATAGCAGCTCCTCCCGGAAACACTACGAGCAGTACTTT.

On this clonotype itself: An end of the junction differs from the germline gene, which may be a read error. This sequence joins TRBV20-1 and TRBJ1-4; 9 bases fit TRBD1. The CDR3 sequence is 14 residues long. CDR1 is DFQATT, CDR2 SNEGSKA, per germline (reference sequence). The CDR3 region has the DNA TGCAGTGCTAGTTTACAGGGGGCGGGAGAAAAACTGTATTTT. Translating gives CSASLQGAGEKLYF.

V usage is TRBV6-5 and J usage is TRBJ2-7, with 7 nucleotides matching TRBD1. CDR3 length equals 14 residues. Germline lookup yields CDR1 MNHEY and CDR2 SVGAGI. The junction had 16 bases not matched to a gene; V was cut back by 6 bases and J by 11 bases. The CDR3, as DNA: TGTGCCAGCAGATGGGACAGTCGGACTTACGAAGAGTACTTC. Amino acid sequence: CASRWDSRTYEEYF.

Note on this clonotype: An end of the junction does not agree with germline; a read error may underlie this. V gene TRBV6-5 combines with J gene TRBJ2-3, with D possibly matching TRBD2 (9 bases). Germline-derived CDR1 and CDR2 are MNHEY and SVGAGI. The CDR3 spans 19 residues. CDR3 nucleotide sequence: TGTGCCAGTAGTTACAGGGGGTCGGGACTAGCAGGAAGACTAGATACGCAGTATTTT. Its translation: CASSYRGSGLAGRLDTQYF.

Details on this clonotype: The CDR3 does not close with the conserved phenylalanine or tryptophan, likely indicating a read error. V gene TRBV6-5 combines with J gene TRBJ1-1; unclear D gene. The V end lost 5 bases, the J end lost 0 bases, and 10 bases lay between the germline ends. The CDR3 consists of 14 residues. Germline V gene sequence: CDR1 MNHEY, CDR2 SVGAGI. The CDR3: CASSTHEMNTEAFY. CDR3 coding DNA: TGTGCCAGCAGTACACACGAAATGAACACTGAAGCTTTCTAT.